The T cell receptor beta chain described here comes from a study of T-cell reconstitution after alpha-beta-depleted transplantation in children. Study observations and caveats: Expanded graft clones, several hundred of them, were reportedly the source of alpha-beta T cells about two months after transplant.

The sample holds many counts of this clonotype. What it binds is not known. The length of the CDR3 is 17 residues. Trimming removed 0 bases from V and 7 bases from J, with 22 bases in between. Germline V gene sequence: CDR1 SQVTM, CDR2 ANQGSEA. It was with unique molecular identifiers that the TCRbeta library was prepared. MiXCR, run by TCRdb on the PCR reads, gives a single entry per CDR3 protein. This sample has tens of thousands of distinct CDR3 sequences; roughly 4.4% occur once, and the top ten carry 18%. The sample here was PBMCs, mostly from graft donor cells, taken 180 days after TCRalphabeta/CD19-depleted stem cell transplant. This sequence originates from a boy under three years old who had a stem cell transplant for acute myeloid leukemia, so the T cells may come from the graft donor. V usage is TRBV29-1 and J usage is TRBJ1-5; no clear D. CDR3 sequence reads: CSVEDRAAQRGEQPQHF. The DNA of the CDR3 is TGCAGCGTTGAAGATAGGGCCGCGCAGCGGGGAGAACAGCCCCAGCATTTT.